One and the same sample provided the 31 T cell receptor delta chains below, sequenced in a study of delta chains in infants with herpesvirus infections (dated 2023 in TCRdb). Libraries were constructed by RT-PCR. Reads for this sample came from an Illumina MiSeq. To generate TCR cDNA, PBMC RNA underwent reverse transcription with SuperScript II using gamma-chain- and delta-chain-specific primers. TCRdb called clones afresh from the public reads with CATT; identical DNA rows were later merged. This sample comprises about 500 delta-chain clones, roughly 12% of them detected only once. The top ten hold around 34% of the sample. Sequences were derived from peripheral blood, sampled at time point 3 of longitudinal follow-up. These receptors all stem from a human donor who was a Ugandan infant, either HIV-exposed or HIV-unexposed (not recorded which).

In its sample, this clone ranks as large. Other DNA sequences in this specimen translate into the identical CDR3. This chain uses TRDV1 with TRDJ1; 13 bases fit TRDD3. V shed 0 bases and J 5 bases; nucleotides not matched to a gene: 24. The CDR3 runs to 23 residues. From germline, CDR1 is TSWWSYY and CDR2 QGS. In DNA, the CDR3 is TGTGCTCTTGGGGAACTAGCCGCCTTCGATGATGGGTACTGGGGGATACGCGTGGATAAACTCATCTTT. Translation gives CALGELAAFDDGYWGIRVDKLIF.

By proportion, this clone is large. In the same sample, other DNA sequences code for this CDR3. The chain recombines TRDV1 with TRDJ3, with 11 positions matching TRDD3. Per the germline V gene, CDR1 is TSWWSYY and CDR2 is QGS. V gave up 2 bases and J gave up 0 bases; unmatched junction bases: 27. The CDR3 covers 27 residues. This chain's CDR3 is CALGEGAIPHRTGGYIPSSWDTRQMFF. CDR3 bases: TGTGCTCTTGGGGAAGGCGCTATCCCTCATCGTACTGGGGGATATATCCCAAGCTCCTGGGACACCCGACAGATGTTTTTC.

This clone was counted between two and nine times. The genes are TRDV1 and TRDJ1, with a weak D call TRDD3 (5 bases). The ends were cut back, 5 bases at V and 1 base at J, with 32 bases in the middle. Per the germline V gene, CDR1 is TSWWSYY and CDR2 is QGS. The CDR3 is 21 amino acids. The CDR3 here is CALGSRPPSRRDFPFTDKLIF. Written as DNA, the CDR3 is TGTGCTCTTGGGTCTCGGCCCCCCAGCAGAAGGGATTTCCCTTTCACCGATAAACTCATCTTT.

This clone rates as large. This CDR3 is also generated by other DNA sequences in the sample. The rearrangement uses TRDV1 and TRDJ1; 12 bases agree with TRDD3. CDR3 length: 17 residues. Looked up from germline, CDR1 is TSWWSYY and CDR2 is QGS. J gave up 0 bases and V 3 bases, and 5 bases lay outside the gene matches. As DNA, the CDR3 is TGTGCTCTTGGGGACCTGGGGGATACGGGGTACACCGATAAACTCATCTTT. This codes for CALGDLGDTGYTDKLIF.

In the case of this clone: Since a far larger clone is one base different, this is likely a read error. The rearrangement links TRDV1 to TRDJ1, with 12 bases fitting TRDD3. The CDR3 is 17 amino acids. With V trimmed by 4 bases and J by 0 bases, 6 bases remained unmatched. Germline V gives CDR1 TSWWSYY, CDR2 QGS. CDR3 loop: CALGGLGDTGYTDKLIF. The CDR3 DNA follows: TGTGCTCTTGGGGGCCTGGGGGATACGGGGTACACCGATAAACTCATCTTT.

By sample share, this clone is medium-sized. CDR3 sequence: CALGERSYLLGVPYTDKLIF. CDR3 coding DNA: TGTGCTCTTGGGGAAAGGTCCTACCTGCTGGGGGTTCCGTACACCGATAAACTCATCTTT. This sequence joins TRDV1 and TRDJ1; D is perhaps TRDD3 (7 bases). Between the trimmed V and J ends, which lost 2 bases and 0 bases, there was a span of 25 bases. The CDR3 length is 20 residues. Looked up from germline, CDR1 is TSWWSYY and CDR2 is QGS.

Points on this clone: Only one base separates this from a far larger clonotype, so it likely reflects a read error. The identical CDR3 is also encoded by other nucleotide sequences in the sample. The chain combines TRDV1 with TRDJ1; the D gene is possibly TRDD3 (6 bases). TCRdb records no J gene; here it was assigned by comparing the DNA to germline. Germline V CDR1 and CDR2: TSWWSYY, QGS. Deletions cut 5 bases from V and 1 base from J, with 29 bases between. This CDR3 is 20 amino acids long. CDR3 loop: CALGPHSPLGIPDTTDKLIF. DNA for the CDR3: TGTGCTCTTGGGCCTCATTCCCCTCTGGGGATTCCTGACACCACCGATAAACTCATCTTT.

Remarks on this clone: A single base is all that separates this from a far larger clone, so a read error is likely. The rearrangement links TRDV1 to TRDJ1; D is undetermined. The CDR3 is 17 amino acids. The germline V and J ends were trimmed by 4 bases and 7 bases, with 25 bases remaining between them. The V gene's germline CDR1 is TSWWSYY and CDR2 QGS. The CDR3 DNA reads TGTGCTCTTGGGGGTTGGAGAGAGCCTTGGAGGGAGGGTAAACTCATCTTT. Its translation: CALGGWREPWREGKLIF.

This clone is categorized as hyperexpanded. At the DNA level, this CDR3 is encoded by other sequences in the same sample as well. CDR3 sequence reads: CALGEANLLGDDKLIF. The DNA of the CDR3 is TGTGCTCTTGGGGAAGCCAATTTGCTGGGGGACGATAAACTCATCTTT. The J gene is TRDJ1, the V gene TRDV1; 8 bases are shared with TRDD3. CDR3 length: 16 residues. The V and J ends lost 2 bases and 4 bases, in that order; junction bases with no gene match: 9. From germline, CDR1 is TSWWSYY and CDR2 QGS.

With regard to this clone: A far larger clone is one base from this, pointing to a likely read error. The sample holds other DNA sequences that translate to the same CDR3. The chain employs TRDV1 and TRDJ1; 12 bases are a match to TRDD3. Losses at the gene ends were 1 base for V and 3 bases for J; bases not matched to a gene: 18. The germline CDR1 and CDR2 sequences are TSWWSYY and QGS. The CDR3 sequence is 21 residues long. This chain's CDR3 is CALGERHGHRTGGYKADKLIF. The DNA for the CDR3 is TGTGCTCTTGGGGAACGACATGGCCATCGTACTGGGGGATACAAGGCCGATAAACTCATCTTT.

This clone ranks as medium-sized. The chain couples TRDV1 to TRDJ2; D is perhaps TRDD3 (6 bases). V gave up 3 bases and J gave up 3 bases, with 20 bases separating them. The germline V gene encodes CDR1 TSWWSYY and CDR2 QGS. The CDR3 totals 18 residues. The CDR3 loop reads CALGDRWGSPPLTAQLFF. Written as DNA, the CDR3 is TGTGCTCTTGGGGACCGATGGGGGTCGCCCCCGCTGACAGCACAACTCTTCTTT.

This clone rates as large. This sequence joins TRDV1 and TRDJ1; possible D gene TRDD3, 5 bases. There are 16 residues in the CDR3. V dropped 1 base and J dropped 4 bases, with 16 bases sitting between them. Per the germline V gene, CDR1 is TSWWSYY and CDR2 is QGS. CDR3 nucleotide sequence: TGTGCTCTTGGGGAACGGGTCCCGGGGGCTAACGATAAACTCATCTTT. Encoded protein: CALGERVPGANDKLIF.

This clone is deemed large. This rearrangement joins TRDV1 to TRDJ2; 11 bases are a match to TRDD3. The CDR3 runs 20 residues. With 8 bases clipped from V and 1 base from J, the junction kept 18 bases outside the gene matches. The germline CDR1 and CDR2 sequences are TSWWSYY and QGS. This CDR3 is CALSTVPLLGDKGLTAQLFF. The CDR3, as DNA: TGTGCTCTTAGTACGGTCCCGTTACTGGGGGATAAAGGTTTGACAGCACAACTCTTCTTT.

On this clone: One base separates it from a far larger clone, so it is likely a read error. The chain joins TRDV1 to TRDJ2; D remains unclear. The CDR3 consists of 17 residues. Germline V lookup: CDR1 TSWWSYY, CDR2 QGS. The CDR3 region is CALGESASLPLTALLFF. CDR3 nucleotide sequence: TGTGCTCTTGGGGAATCCGCCTCCCTCCCCTTGACAGCACTACTCTTCTTT.

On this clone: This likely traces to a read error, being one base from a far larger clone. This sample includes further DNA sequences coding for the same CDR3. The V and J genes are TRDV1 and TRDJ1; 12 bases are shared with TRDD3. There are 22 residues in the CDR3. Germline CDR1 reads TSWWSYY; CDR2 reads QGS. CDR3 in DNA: TGTGCTCTTGGAGAACTGGTTTCTCCCTACTCCCGTACTGGGGGATACTACGATAAACTCATCTTT. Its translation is CALGELVSPYSRTGGYYDKLIF.

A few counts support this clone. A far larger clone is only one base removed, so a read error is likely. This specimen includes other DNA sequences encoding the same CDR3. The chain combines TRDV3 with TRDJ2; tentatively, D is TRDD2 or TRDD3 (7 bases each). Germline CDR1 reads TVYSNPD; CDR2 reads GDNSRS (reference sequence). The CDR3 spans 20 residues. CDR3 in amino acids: CASQSGFPTRGIRGTAQLFF. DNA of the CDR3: TGTGCCTCCCAAAGCGGCTTTCCTACCCGGGGGATCCGGGGGACAGCGCAACTCTTCTTT.

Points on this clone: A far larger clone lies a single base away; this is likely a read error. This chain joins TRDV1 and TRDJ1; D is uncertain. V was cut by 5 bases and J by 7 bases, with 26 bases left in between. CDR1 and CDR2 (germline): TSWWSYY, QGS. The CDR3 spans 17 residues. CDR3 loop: CALGSWRKPWREGKLIF. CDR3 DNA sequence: TGTGCTCTTGGGAGTTGGAGAAAGCCTTGGAGGGAGGGTAAACTCATCTTT.

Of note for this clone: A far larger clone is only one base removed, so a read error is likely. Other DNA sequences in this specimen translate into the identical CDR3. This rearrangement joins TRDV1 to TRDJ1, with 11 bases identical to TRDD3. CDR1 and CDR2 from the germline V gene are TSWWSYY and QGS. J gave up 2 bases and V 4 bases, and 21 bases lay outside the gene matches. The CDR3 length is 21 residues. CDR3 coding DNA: TGTGCTCTTGGGGTGCACTGGGCGTACTGGGGGATAAGGGGGGATACCGATAAACTCATCTTT. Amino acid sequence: CALGVHWAYWGIRGDTDKLIF.

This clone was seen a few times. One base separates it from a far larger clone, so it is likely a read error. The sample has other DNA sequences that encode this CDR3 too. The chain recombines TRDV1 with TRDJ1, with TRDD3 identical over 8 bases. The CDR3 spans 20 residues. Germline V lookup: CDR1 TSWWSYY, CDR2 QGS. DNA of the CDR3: TGTGCTCTTGGGCCTCATTCCCCTCTGGGGATACCTGACACCACCGATAAGCTCATCTTT. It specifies CALGPHSPLGIPDTTDKLIF.

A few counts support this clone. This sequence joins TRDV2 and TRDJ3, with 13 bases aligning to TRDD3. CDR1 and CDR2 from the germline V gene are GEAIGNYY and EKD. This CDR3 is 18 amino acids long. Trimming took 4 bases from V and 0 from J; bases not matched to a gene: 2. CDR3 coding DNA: TGTGCCTGTGATACTGGGGGATACGGCTCCTGGGACACCCGACAGATGTTTTTC. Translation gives CACDTGGYGSWDTRQMFF.

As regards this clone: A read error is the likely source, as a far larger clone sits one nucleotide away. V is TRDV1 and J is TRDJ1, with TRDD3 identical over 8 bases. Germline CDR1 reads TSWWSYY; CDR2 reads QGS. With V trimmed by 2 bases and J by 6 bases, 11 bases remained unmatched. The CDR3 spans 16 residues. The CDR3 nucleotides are TGTGCTCTTGGGGAAGCCAATTTGCTGGGGGACTATAAACTCATCTTT. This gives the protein CALGEANLLGDYKLIF.

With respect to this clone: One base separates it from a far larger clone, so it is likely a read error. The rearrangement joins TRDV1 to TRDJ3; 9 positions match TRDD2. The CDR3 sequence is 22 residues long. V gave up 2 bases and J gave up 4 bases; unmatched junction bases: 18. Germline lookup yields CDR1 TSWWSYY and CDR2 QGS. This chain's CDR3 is CALGEAPSYFPGGSWDTRQMFF. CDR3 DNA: TGTGCTCTTGGGGAAGCGCCTTCCTACTTTCCGGGTGGGTCTTGGGACACCCGACAGATGTTTTTC.

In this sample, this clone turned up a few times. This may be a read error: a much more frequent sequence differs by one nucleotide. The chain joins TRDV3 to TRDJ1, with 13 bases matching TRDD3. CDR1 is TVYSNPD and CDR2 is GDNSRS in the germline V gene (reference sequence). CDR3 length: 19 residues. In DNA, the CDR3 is TGTGCCTTCCTTTCCTACGTGGGTACTGGGGGATACGCTGACGATATACTCATCTTT. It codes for CAFLSYVGTGGYADDILIF.

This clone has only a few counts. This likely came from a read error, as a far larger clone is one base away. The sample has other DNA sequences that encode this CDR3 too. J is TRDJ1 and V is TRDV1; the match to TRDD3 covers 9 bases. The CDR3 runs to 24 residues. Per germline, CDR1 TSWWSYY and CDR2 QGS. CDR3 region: CALGEPSSAPTGGRELKYTDKLIF. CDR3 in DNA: TGTGCTCTTGGTGAACCCTCTTCCGCCCCTACTGGGGGAAGAGAACTAAAGTACACCGATAAACTCATCTTT.

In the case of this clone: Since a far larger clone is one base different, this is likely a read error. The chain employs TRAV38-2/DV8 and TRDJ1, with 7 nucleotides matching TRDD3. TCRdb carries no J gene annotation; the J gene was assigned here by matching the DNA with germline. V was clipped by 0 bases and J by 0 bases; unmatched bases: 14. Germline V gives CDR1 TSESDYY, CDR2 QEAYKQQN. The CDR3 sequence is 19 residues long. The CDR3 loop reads CAYRSADRYVGGYTDKLIF. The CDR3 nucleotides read TGTGCTTATAGGAGCGCCGATCGGTACGTCGGGGGATACACCGATAAACTCATCTTT.

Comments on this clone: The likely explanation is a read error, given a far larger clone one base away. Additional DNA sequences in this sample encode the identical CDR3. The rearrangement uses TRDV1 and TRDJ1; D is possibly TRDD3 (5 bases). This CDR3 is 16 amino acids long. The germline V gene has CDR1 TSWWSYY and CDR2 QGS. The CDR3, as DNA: TGCGCTCTTGGGGAACGATCGAGGGCTTACACCGATAAACTCATCTTT. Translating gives CALGERSRAYTDKLIF.

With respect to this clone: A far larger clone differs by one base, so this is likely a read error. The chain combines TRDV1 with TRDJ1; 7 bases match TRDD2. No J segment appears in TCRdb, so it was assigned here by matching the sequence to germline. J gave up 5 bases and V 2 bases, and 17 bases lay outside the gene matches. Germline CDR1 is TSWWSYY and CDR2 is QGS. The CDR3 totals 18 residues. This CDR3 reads CALGEGEPSSTGVDKLIF. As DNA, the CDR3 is TGTGCTCTTGGGGAAGGGGAGCCTTCCTCTACCGGGGTTGATAAACTCATCTTT.

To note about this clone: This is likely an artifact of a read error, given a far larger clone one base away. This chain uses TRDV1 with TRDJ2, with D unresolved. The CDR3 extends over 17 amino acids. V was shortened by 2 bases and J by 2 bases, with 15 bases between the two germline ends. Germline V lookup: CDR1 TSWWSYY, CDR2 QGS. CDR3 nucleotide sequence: TGTGCTCTTGGGGAATCCGCCGCCCTCCCCTTGACAGCACAACTCTTCTTT. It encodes CALGESAALPLTAQLFF.

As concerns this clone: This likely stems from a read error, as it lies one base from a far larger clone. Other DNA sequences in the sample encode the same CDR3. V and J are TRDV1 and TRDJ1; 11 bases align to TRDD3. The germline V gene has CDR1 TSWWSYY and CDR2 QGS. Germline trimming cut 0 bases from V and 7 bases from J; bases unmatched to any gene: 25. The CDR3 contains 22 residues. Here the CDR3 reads CALGELGQERDWGIKGHGKLIF. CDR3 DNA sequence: TGTGCTCTTGGGGAACTAGGACAGGAACGGGACTGGGGGATAAAAGGACATGGTAAACTCATCTTT.

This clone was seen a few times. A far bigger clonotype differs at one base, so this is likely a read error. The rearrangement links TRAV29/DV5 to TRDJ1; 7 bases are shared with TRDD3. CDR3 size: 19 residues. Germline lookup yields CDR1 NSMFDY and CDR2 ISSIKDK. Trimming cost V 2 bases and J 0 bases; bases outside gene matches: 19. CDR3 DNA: TGTGCAGCAAGGGTGAGACTGGGGTACACCCTACGGTACACCGATAAACTCATCTTT. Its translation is CAARVRLGYTLRYTDKLIF.

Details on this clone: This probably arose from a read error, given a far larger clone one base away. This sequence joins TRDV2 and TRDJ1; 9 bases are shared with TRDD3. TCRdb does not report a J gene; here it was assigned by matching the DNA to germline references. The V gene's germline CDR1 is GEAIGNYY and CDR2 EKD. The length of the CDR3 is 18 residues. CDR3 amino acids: CACLTGGHTYSYTDKLIF. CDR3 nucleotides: TGCGCCTGTCTTACTGGGGGACACACTTACTCGTACACCGATAAACTCATCTTT.